What follows describes a single T cell receptor (beta chain). These data are taken from a study of cytomegalovirus exposure and HLA in healthy donors. CDR3 length: 19 residues. V lost 2 bases and J lost 3; bases outside the gene matches: 16. Germline V lookup: CDR1 SGDLS, CDR2 YYNGEE. The PCR employed 60 Vbeta primers together with 13 Jbeta primers. Using immunoSEQ multiplex PCR, the repertoire was profiled, and TCRdb retains in-frame clones only, with some absent. The table records around 170,000 clones, around 80% of them present only once. What was sequenced was PBMCs. The TCR originated in a man aged 35-49 years in good health and CMV-seronegative. The genes are TRBV9 and TRBJ1-5, with 8 bases matching TRBD1. CDR3 DNA sequence: TGTGCCAGCAGCGTCGAACGGACAGGGCGGTACATAGTCAATCAGCCCCAGCATTTT. Amino acids: CASSVERTGRYIVNQPQHF. Combining the CDR3 with reference TRBV9 and TRBJ1-5 gives the whole variable domain DSGVTQTPKHLITATGQRVTLRCSPRSGDLSVYWYQQSLDQGLQFLIQYYNGEERAKGNILERFSAQQFPDLHSELNLSSLELGDSALYFCASSVERTGRYIVNQPQHFGDGTRLSIL.